This T cell receptor (beta chain) comes out of a study of blood T cell repertoires in COVID-19. Profiling relied on immunoSEQ multiplex PCR, and the TCRdb table lists in-frame clones only, not all of them. The repertoire holds about 50,000 clones, with 91% as singletons. Germline V lookup: CDR1 SEHNR, CDR2 FQNEAQ (reference sequence). J lost 5 bases, V lost 2 bases, and 3 bases had no gene match. The CDR3 has 17 amino acids. The specimen sequenced was peripheral blood. This sequence originates from a man aged 45-60 years with active COVID-19. The J gene is TRBJ2-1, the V gene TRBV7-9; the match to TRBD2 covers 16 bases. This chain's CDR3 is CASSLWGLAGGHNEQFF. The CDR3 DNA sequence: TGTGCCAGCAGCTTATGGGGACTAGCGGGGGGGCACAATGAGCAGTTCTTC. Using reference TRBV7-9 and TRBJ2-1 for the parts outside the CDR3, the full variable domain is DTGVSQNPRHKITKRGQNVTFRCDPISEHNRLYWYRQTLGQGPEFLTYFQNEAQLEKSRLLSDRFSAERPKGSFSTLEIQRTEQGDSAMYLCASSLWGLAGGHNEQFFGPGTRLTVL.